This T cell receptor beta chain came from a study of blood T cell repertoires in COVID-19. With V trimmed by 6 bases and J by 2 bases, 5 bases remained unmatched. Germline values: CDR1 SNHLY, CDR2 FYNNEI. The CDR3 runs 15 residues. The method was immunoSEQ multiplex PCR; TCRdb's version includes in-frame clones alone and lacks a portion of them. The top ten clones hold around 2.6% of a sample with about 220,000 clones, approximately 90% of them seen once. Each participant's cohort was designated according to participant-reported clinical history. Sequenced material: PBMCs or T cells enriched from blood (not recorded which). This receptor was identified in a woman aged 30 to 39 who had recovered from COVID-19. The chain is built from TRBV2 and TRBJ2-1, with 9 bases lining up with TRBD2. CDR3 in DNA: TGTGCCAGCAGCGTGGGACTAGCTCCCTACAATGAGCAGTTCTTC. Translating gives CASSVGLAPYNEQFF.